This T cell receptor beta chain stems from a study of blood T cells in healthy people across ages. On this clonotype itself: This clone may be a read error of a much larger clone one base away.

A second PCR of roughly 7 to 11 cycles used a sample-barcoded 5' primer and a J-beta primer mix. A single record per CDR3 protein comes from TCRdb applying MiXCR to the 5' RACE reads. The repertoire holds about 1.1 million distinct CDR3 sequences, with approximately 38% as singletons. The CDR3 contains 13 residues. Per-sample yields of isolated PBMCs were at least 7 million. V gene TRBV12-3 or TRBV12-4 combines with J gene TRBJ1-5, with D uncertain. Sequencing was done on a sample of blood. This sequence was found in a man younger than 35 in good health. The CDR3 DNA reads as TGTGCCAGCAATTTAGAAGGGATTCAGCCCCAGCATTTT. Its protein product is CASNLEGIQPQHF.